Reported below is one T cell receptor beta chain. This sample was taken from a study of cytomegalovirus exposure and HLA in healthy donors. PCR amplification relied on 60 Vbeta primers (plus 13 Jbeta primers). TCRdb's copy holds only in-frame clones and misses some; the assay was immunoSEQ multiplex PCR. Of about 130,000 clones listed, about 80% are singletons. The length of the CDR3 is 13 residues. V was trimmed by 7 bases and J by 1 base, leaving 10 bases between them. The V gene's germline CDR1 is MNHNS and CDR2 SASEGT. The specimen was PBMCs. The origin of this receptor is a man aged 45-65 years in good health and CMV-seronegative. V usage is TRBV6-1 and J usage is TRBJ1-1; D remains unclear. The CDR3 coding sequence is TGTGCCAGCAACACCTCCCCGAACACTGAAGCTTTCTTT. Encoded protein: CASNTSPNTEAFF.